The clone carrying this T cell receptor (beta chain) occurred a few times. This sample was taken from a study of T-cell reconstitution after alpha-beta-depleted transplantation in children. Germline V gene data show CDR1 as MGHRA and CDR2 as YSYEKL. V gave up 3 bases and J gave up 2 bases, with 18 bases separating them. The CDR3 is 17 residues long. It was with unique molecular identifiers that the TCRbeta library was prepared. Via MiXCR, TCRdb re-called the PCR reads, giving one row per CDR3 protein. The table includes about 830,000 distinct CDR3 sequences, about 16% detected once. This material consisted of PBMCs, mostly from graft donor cells, taken 360 days after TCRalphabeta/CD19-depleted stem cell transplant. The rearrangement joins TRBV4-1 to TRBJ2-3, with TRBD1 as a possible D gene (6 bases). This sequence originates from a male patient younger than 18 who had a stem cell transplant for acute lymphoblastic leukemia, so the T cells may come from the graft donor. CDR3 sequence: CASSQRPTGNPTDTQYF. CDR3 sequence (DNA): TGCGCCAGCAGCCAGCGACCCACAGGGAATCCCACAGATACGCAGTATTTT.